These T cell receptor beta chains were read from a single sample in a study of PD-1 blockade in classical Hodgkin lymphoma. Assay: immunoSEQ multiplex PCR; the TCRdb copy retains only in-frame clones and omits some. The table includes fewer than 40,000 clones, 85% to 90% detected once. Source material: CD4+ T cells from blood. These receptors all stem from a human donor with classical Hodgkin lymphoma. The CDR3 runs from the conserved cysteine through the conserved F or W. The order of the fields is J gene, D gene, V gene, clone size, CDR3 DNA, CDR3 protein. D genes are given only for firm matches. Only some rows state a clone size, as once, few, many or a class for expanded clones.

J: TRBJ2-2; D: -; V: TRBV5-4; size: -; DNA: TGTGCCAGCAGCTTGGGGCTGGGGCGGAACACCGGGGAGCTGTTTTTT; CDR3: CASSLGLGRNTGELFF
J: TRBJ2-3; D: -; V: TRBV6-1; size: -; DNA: TGTGCCAGCGGAAGGAGGGCAGATACGCAGTATTTT; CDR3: CASGRRADTQYF
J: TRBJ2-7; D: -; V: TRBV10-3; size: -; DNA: TGTGCCATCAGTGAGCGGTCCGGAACCCTCTACGAGCAGTACTTC; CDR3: CAISERSGTLYEQYF
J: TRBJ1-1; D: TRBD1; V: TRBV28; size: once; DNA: TGTGCCAGCAGTTGGGGGACAGTACGACTTGAAGCTTTCTTT; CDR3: CASSWGTVRLEAFF
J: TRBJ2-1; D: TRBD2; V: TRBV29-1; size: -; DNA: TGCAGCGTTGAAGATCTGGCTAGCGGGTACAATGAGCAGTTCTTC; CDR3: CSVEDLASGYNEQFF
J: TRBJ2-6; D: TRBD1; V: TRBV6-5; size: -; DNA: TGTGCCAGCAGTTCGACAGGGGTAGGTGGGGCCAACGTCCTGACTTTC; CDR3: CASSSTGVGGANVLTF
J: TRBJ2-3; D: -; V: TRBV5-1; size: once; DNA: TGCGCCAGCAGCTTGGGGGGTGGGTATCCAGACCAAGATACGCAGTATTTT; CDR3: CASSLGGGYPDQDTQYF
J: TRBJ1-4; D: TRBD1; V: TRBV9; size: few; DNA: TGTGCCAGCAGCGCCGGGACAGGGGGTGAAAAACTGTTTTTT; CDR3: CASSAGTGGEKLFF
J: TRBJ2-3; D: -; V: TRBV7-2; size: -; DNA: TGTGCCAGCAGCTCCCGGGCCCGAAGCACAGATACGCAGTATTTT; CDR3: CASSSRARSTDTQYF
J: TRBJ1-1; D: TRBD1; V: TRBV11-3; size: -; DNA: TGTGCCAGCAGCGAAGACAGGGGGCCTTCTTTCTTT; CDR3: CASSEDRGPSFF